These T cell receptor beta chains were read from a single sample in a study of blood T cells in healthy people across ages. TCRdb processed the 5' RACE reads anew with MiXCR; each CDR3 protein has one entry. The table shows over 300,000 distinct CDR3 sequences, with about 49% occurring only once. Specimen: blood. Receptor source: a man aged 55 to 69 in good health. CDR3s include the opening cysteine and the closing phenylalanine or tryptophan. A D gene is named only where the DNA matches it firmly. For some rows the clone size is stated as once, few or many, or as a class when expanded; others skip it.

size,J,V,D,DNA,CDR3
few,TRBJ2-7,TRBV7-3,NA,TGTGCCAGCAGCTTAACGGGAGTGGGCTACGAGCAGTACTTC,CASSLTGVGYEQYF
NA,TRBJ2-5,TRBV29-1,NA,TGCAGCGTTGAAGATCCGGGGGAGACCGTGACCCAGTACTTC,CSVEDPGETVTQYF
once,TRBJ2-3,TRBV29-1,NA,TGCAGCGTTGAAGGCCCAGGGATGTATACGCAGTATTTT,CSVEGPGMYTQYF
NA,TRBJ1-2,TRBV12-3/TRBV12-4,TRBD1,TGTGCCAGCACCTTTCGGGACAGAGCTAACTATGGCTACACCTTC,CASTFRDRANYGYTF
few,TRBJ2-5,TRBV20-1,NA,TGCAGTGCTAGAGAGGGGCCGCTGACCCAGTACTTC,CSAREGPLTQYF
NA,TRBJ2-7,TRBV4-3,TRBD1,TGCGCCAGCAGCCAAGATGGGACAGGGGTGTACGAGCAGTACTTC,CASSQDGTGVYEQYF
few,TRBJ2-7,TRBV4-3,TRBD2,TGCGCCAGCAGTCGGACTAGCATCGACGAGCAGTACTTC,CASSRTSIDEQYF
NA,TRBJ2-4,TRBV28,TRBD2,TGTGCCAGCAGTTTAACTAGCGGGGGGCAGTACTTC,CASSLTSGGQYF
NA,TRBJ2-7,TRBV9,TRBD2,TGTGCCAGCAGCGTAGATCTAGCGGGGTCCTACGAGCAGTACTTC,CASSVDLAGSYEQYF
NA,TRBJ2-3,TRBV5-1,TRBD2,TGCGCCAGCAGCTTGGGACTAGCGGGGGGGCGCAGCACAGATACGCAGTATTTT,CASSLGLAGGRSTDTQYF
few,TRBJ2-7,TRBV5-8,NA,TGTGCCAGCAGCACGGGACCGATAAACTCCTACGAGCAGTACTTC,CASSTGPINSYEQYF
many,TRBJ2-5,TRBV7-2,NA,TGTGCCAGCAGCTTGGGCCGACAGCAAGAGACCCAGTACTTC,CASSLGRQQETQYF
NA,TRBJ1-2,TRBV30,TRBD1,TGTGCCTGGGGAATGGGACAGGGATTCTATGGCTACACCTTC,CAWGMGQGFYGYTF
NA,TRBJ2-1,TRBV20-1,TRBD2,TGCAGTGCCAGATCCCCTCGCGGGAGTCCCCGGAATGAGCAGTTCTTC,CSARSPRGSPRNEQFF
NA,TRBJ2-3,TRBV6-2/TRBV6-3,TRBD1,TGTGCCAGCAGTTACAGGGGGCTATGGACAGATACGCAGTATTTT,CASSYRGLWTDTQYF
few,TRBJ1-5,TRBV7-2,NA,TGTGCCAGCAGCCCAAGCCAGGGGAGTAGCCAGCCCCAGCATTTT,CASSPSQGSSQPQHF
NA,TRBJ1-2,TRBV12-3/TRBV12-4,NA,TGTGCCAGCAGTGGAGCCAGGAGAACTTATGGCTACACCTTC,CASSGARRTYGYTF
NA,TRBJ2-1,TRBV4-2,TRBD2,TGTGCCAGCAGCCAAGGGGGATTAGCGGGAGAATTCGTAGGAGGATCCTACAATGAGCAGTTCTTC,CASSQGGLAGEFVGGSYNEQFF
NA,TRBJ1-1,TRBV19,TRBD1,TGTGCCAGTAGTACTATACGGACAGGGAGGAGGACTGAAGCTTTCTTT,CASSTIRTGRRTEAFF
NA,TRBJ1-1,TRBV6-5,TRBD1,TGTGCCAGTCAGTTACGGCAATCAAGACAGGGGGTGAACACTGAAGCTTTCTTT,CASQLRQSRQGVNTEAFF
NA,TRBJ2-3,TRBV7-9,TRBD2,TGTGCCAGCAGACCCGGGAGGGGGGCAGATACGCAGTATTTT,CASRPGRGADTQYF
many,TRBJ2-7,TRBV4-2,NA,TGTGCCAGCAGCCGCGGCGGCTACGAGCAGTACTTC,CASSRGGYEQYF
NA,TRBJ2-5,TRBV2,TRBD2,TGTGCCAGCAGTGAACCGCCTAGCGGGAGAGGGGAGACCCAGTACTTC,CASSEPPSGRGETQYF
NA,TRBJ2-1,TRBV11-2,NA,TGTGCCAGCAGCTTAGACCTCGGGACCTCTCAAGAGACCCAGTTCTTC,CASSLDLGTSQETQFF
NA,TRBJ1-4,TRBV20-1,NA,TGCAGTGCTAGAGATCGGCGGACAACTAATGAAAAACTGTTTTTT,CSARDRRTTNEKLFF
NA,TRBJ2-2,TRBV12-5,NA,TGTGCTAGTGGTTTGGGAAACGCTGGCGGGGAGCTGTTTTTT,CASGLGNAGGELFF
NA,TRBJ2-3,TRBV10-3,NA,TGTGCCATCAGTAACCGGGACCCTTATACGCAGTATTTT,CAISNRDPYTQYF
once,TRBJ2-7,TRBV2,TRBD1,TGTGCCAGCAGCGCTAGCCGGGACAGGGGCCACGAGCAGTACTTC,CASSASRDRGHEQYF
NA,TRBJ2-3,TRBV5-1,TRBD1,TGCGCCAGCAGCCGGACAGGCGCAACCATAGATACGCAGTATTTT,CASSRTGATIDTQYF
few,TRBJ2-7,TRBV6-2/TRBV6-3,NA,TGTGCCAGCAGTATTCGGGACCCCCGTTTAGGAGAGCAGTACTTC,CASSIRDPRLGEQYF
NA,TRBJ2-1,TRBV29-1,TRBD2,TGCAGCGTCACTAGCGGGGGGCACGTCAGTGAGCAGTTCTTC,CSVTSGGHVSEQFF
NA,TRBJ2-7,TRBV29-1,TRBD1,TGCAGCGTTGAGGGCGGAACAGGGGGGTACTACGAGCAGTACTTC,CSVEGGTGGYYEQYF
few,TRBJ2-1,TRBV20-1,NA,TGCAGTGCTTTCGACTCCACATATAAGGGGCAGTTCTTC,CSAFDSTYKGQFF